The 4 T cell receptor beta chains in this list originate from one sample, sequenced in a study of early T cells in non-severe SARS-CoV-2 infection. TCRdb re-analysed the 5' RACE reads in MiXCR, keeping a single row per CDR3 protein. Of about 72,000 distinct CDR3 sequences in the sample, around 10% are singletons; the top ten hold 6% to 8%. Here the sequenced sample was whole blood, taken at baseline. The source of these receptors is an adult who was a healthcare worker with PCR-confirmed SARS-CoV-2 infection or an uninfected control (not recorded which).

This clonotype appeared a few times. The chain uses TRBV2 and TRBJ1-2; tentatively, D is TRBD1 (6 bases). This CDR3 has 15 amino acids. The germline V and J ends were trimmed by 1 base and 8 bases, with 17 bases remaining between them. Germline V gene lookup returns CDR1 SNHLY and CDR2 FYNNEI. CDR3 protein: CASSEGQGKWRGYTF. DNA of the CDR3: TGTGCCAGCAGTGAAGGGCAGGGGAAGTGGAGGGGCTACACCTTC.

This clonotype was counted a few times. The chain couples TRBV19 to TRBJ1-5; D remains unclear. CDR1 LNHDA and CDR2 SQIVND come from the germline V gene (reference sequence). V was trimmed by 6 bases and J by 0 bases, leaving 18 bases between them. The CDR3 has 17 amino acids. The CDR3 protein is CASSGDLTGYSNQPQHF. The CDR3 DNA is TGTGCCAGTAGCGGAGACCTGACCGGTTATAGCAATCAGCCCCAGCATTTT.

This clonotype was seen many times. This chain joins TRBV2 and TRBJ2-3; 12 bases align to TRBD2. This CDR3 contains 18 residues. CDR1 is SNHLY, CDR2 FYNNEI, per germline. With V trimmed by 4 bases and J by 0 bases, 8 bases remained unmatched. As DNA, the CDR3 is TGTGCCAGCAGTGGGGGACTAGCGGGCCTTCTTAGCACAGATACGCAGTATTTT. Protein product: CASSGGLAGLLSTDTQYF.

The chain joins TRBV6-5 to TRBJ1-1, with 10 positions matching TRBD1. The junction had 5 bases not matched to a gene; V was cut back by 7 bases and J by 3 bases. This CDR3 contains 14 residues. The V gene's germline CDR1 is MNHEY and CDR2 SVGAGI. The CDR3 region is CASTRGQGYTEAFF. CDR3 sequence (DNA): TGTGCCAGCACGAGGGGACAGGGGTACACTGAAGCTTTCTTT.